This is a list of T cell receptor beta chains from one sample in a study of breast tumors, draining lymph nodes, adjacent tissues. In TCRdb, the multiplex PCR reads were re-called with MiXCR into one record per CDR3 protein. The sample holds around 100,000 distinct CDR3 sequences, 21% seen once. Sequencing was done on a sample of axillary lymph node tissue. Receptors originate from a female donor with breast cancer. Some clones in this sample may be carry-over from other donors' samples. Both conserved end residues are part of each CDR3. The order of the fields is CDR3 protein, CDR3 DNA, CDR3 length, clone size, V gene, J gene, D gene. The D gene is left open where the match is weak. The size field is filled for only some rows; it gives once, few, many or a size class.

CDR3aa: CASSLNAYQPQHF; CDR3nt: TGTGCCAGTAGTTTAAACGCGTATCAGCCCCAGCATTTT; len: 13; abundance: many; v_gene: TRBV19; j_gene: TRBJ1-5; d_gene: .
CDR3aa: CASSIVHRNQPQHF; CDR3nt: TGTGCCAGTAGTATCGTCCATCGCAATCAGCCCCAGCATTTT; len: 14; abundance: many; v_gene: TRBV19; j_gene: TRBJ1-5; d_gene: .
CDR3aa: CASSSGGTVNYEQYF; CDR3nt: TGTGCCAGCAGCTCCGGGGGGACAGTCAACTACGAGCAGTACTTC; len: 15; abundance: many; v_gene: TRBV7-9; j_gene: TRBJ2-7; d_gene: .
CDR3aa: CASSHQGSYGYTF; CDR3nt: TGTGCCAGCAGCCACCAGGGGTCCTATGGCTACACCTTC; len: 13; abundance: many; v_gene: TRBV3-1; j_gene: TRBJ1-2; d_gene: .
CDR3aa: CSAYVRGEWETQYF; CDR3nt: TGCAGTGCTTACGTCCGGGGGGAGTGGGAGACCCAGTACTTC; len: 14; abundance: many; v_gene: TRBV20-1; j_gene: TRBJ2-5; d_gene: TRBD2
CDR3aa: CASSVEGEGWNEQFF; CDR3nt: TGTGCCAGCAGCGTAGAAGGGGAGGGTTGGAATGAGCAGTTCTTC; len: 15; abundance: many; v_gene: TRBV9; j_gene: TRBJ2-1; d_gene: TRBD2
CDR3aa: CATSAAGREDQPQHF; CDR3nt: TGTGCCACCAGTGCCGCAGGGCGGGAAGATCAGCCCCAGCATTTT; len: 15; abundance: many; v_gene: TRBV24-1; j_gene: TRBJ1-5; d_gene: .
CDR3aa: CASSLGRSGSPLHF; CDR3nt: TGTGCCAGCAGCTTGGGGCGGAGTGGTTCACCCCTCCACTTT; len: 14; abundance: .; v_gene: TRBV5-6; j_gene: TRBJ1-6; d_gene: .
CDR3aa: CASSLFGVVDTQYF; CDR3nt: TGTGCCAGCAGTTTGTTCGGGGTCGTAGATACGCAGTATTTT; len: 14; abundance: many; v_gene: TRBV12-3/TRBV12-4; j_gene: TRBJ2-3; d_gene: .
CDR3aa: CSVEVQSTDTQYF; CDR3nt: TGCAGCGTTGAAGTCCAAAGCACAGATACGCAGTATTTT; len: 13; abundance: many; v_gene: TRBV29-1; j_gene: TRBJ2-3; d_gene: .
CDR3aa: CASSLQGTYNEQFF; CDR3nt: TGTGCCAGCAGTTTGCAGGGAACCTACAATGAGCAGTTCTTC; len: 14; abundance: many; v_gene: TRBV12-3/TRBV12-4; j_gene: TRBJ2-1; d_gene: .
CDR3aa: CASSLPRDSQGPISYEQYF; CDR3nt: TGTGCCAGCAGTTTACCTCGGGACTCCCAAGGCCCAATCTCCTACGAGCAGTACTTC; len: 19; abundance: few; v_gene: TRBV28; j_gene: TRBJ2-7; d_gene: .
CDR3aa: CASSFLGGSGNEQFF; CDR3nt: TGTGCCAGCAGTTTTCTTGGCGGGAGTGGCAATGAGCAGTTCTTC; len: 15; abundance: few; v_gene: TRBV27; j_gene: TRBJ2-1; d_gene: TRBD2
CDR3aa: CASSLAGLPINEQFF; CDR3nt: TGTGCCAGCAGCTTGGCTGGGCTTCCTATCAATGAGCAGTTCTTC; len: 15; abundance: many; v_gene: TRBV5-6; j_gene: TRBJ2-1; d_gene: .
CDR3aa: CASSLDRNIQYF; CDR3nt: TGTGCCAGCAGCTTAGACAGGAACATTCAGTACTTC; len: 12; abundance: .; v_gene: TRBV7-2; j_gene: TRBJ2-4; d_gene: .
CDR3aa: CASSYPSWETQYF; CDR3nt: TGTGCCAGCAGTTACCCTAGCTGGGAGACCCAGTACTTC; len: 13; abundance: many; v_gene: TRBV6-6; j_gene: TRBJ2-5; d_gene: .